Described below is a single TCR beta chain sequence and its context. What it binds is not known. CDR1 and CDR2 (germline): MNHEY, SVGEGT. The CDR3 consists of 14 residues. The source of the sample is a study of T cells expressing NK-cell markers. Study summary: Source material for TCR beta repertoires consisted of sorted CD3+CD56+NKG2C+, CD3+CD56+NKG2C- and CD3+CD56-NKG2C+ T cells. With respect to HCMV, most of the eight sequenced donors were seropositive, and one was seronegative. Study-level findings and limits: The study found dominant NKG2C+ clonotypes at roughly 1.0-7.5% of CD8+ T cells in over 5 donors.

5'RACE template switching built TCR beta cDNA with unique molecular identifiers. With the 5' RACE reads reprocessed, TCRdb shows one record per CDR3 protein and no DNA. The sample features about 390,000 distinct CDR3 sequences, with around 10% in its top ten. The sample consisted of blood T cells: a sorted CD56 or NKG2C T cell subset, CD4+ or CD8+ T cells, or bulk PBMC T cells (not recorded which). The chain couples TRBV6-2 or TRBV6-3 to TRBJ2-2; TCRdb's D call of TRBD2 is untestable without DNA. The sequence was obtained from a woman between 45 and 60 years old in good health. The CDR3 sequence: CASSSTSGRSELFF.